This is a list of T cell receptor beta chains from one sample in a study of T cell responses to AZD1222 COVID-19 vaccine. The data were produced by immunoSEQ multiplex PCR, yet TCRdb's version contains in-frame clones alone and is incomplete. There are 150,000 to 200,000 clones in the sample; more than 80% occur only once, and roughly 6% lies in the top ten. The specimen was peripheral blood, collected on day 0 of AZD1222 vaccination. The receptors shown here come from an adult in good health. CDR3s include the opening cysteine and the closing phenylalanine or tryptophan. D genes are given only for firm matches. Clone size is shown for a subset of rows, as once, few, many or a class of expanded clone.

D	V	size	J	CDR3	DNA
-	TRBV21-1	-	TRBJ1-4	CASSKVPGKDYDNGEKLFF	TGTGCCAGCAGCAAAGTTCCGGGTAAGGATTACGATAATGGTGAAAAACTGTTTTTT
TRBD1	TRBV27	-	TRBJ1-5	CASSLTGYQPQHF	TGTGCCAGCAGTCTGACAGGGTACCAGCCCCAGCATTTT
-	TRBV28	few	TRBJ2-7	CASSFKGARRNQDNEQYF	TGTGCCAGCAGCTTTAAAGGGGCTCGACGGAACCAGGACAACGAGCAGTACTTC
-	TRBV7-2	-	TRBJ2-4	CASRNPTGAPNIQYF	TGTGCCAGCAGGAACCCGACCGGGGCCCCAAACATTCAGTACTTC
TRBD2	TRBV18	-	TRBJ2-4	CASSLSQPGLAGENIQYF	TGTGCCAGCTCACTGTCTCAACCGGGACTAGCGGGGGAAAACATTCAGTACTTC
TRBD2	TRBV27	few	TRBJ2-2	CASSGLAGGLGTGELFF	TGTGCCAGCAGCGGACTAGCGGGAGGGCTCGGCACCGGGGAGCTGTTTTTT
-	TRBV5-1	-	TRBJ1-2	CASKSEGPYGYTF	TGCGCCAGCAAGTCCGAGGGGCCCTATGGCTACACCTTC
TRBD1	TRBV30	-	TRBJ2-7	CAWSRTGYEQYF	TGTGCCTGGAGTCGGACAGGGTACGAGCAGTACTTC
-	TRBV10-1	-	TRBJ1-2	CASSESGRTYGYTF	TGCGCCAGCAGTGAGTCCGGACGCACCTATGGCTACACCTTC
-	TRBV7-2	-	TRBJ1-1	CASSLDAGTEAFF	TGTGCCAGCAGCTTAGATGCGGGTACTGAAGCTTTCTTT
TRBD1	TRBV6-5	-	TRBJ1-5	CASRRQGLWQPQHF	TGTGCCAGCAGGCGACAGGGCCTCTGGCAGCCCCAGCATTTT
TRBD1	TRBV5-1	-	TRBJ1-2	CASSLGGQGGYGYTF	TGCGCCAGCAGCTTGGGAGGACAGGGCGGATATGGCTACACCTTC
TRBD1	TRBV7-6	-	TRBJ2-2	CASSPGQGGTGELFF	TGTGCCAGCAGCCCCGGACAGGGAGGAACCGGGGAGCTGTTTTTT
-	TRBV9	-	TRBJ2-5	CASSVGVGETQYF	TGTGCCAGCAGCGTAGGGGTTGGGGAGACCCAGTACTTC
-	TRBV13	once	TRBJ1-4	CASSWASNEKLFF	TGTGCCAGCAGCTGGGCTTCTAATGAAAAACTGTTTTTT
-	TRBV6-5	-	TRBJ2-7	CASSYVQGGLREQYF	TGTGCCAGCAGTTACGTCCAGGGCGGTCTACGAGAGCAGTACTTC
-	TRBV7-2	once	TRBJ1-4	CASSFYRAPNEKLFF	TGTGCCAGCAGCTTCTACAGGGCCCCTAATGAAAAACTGTTTTTT
-	TRBV6-5	-	TRBJ1-3	CASSGGAGNTIYF	TGTGCCAGCAGCGGGGGAGCGGGAAACACCATATATTTT
TRBD2	TRBV10-3	-	TRBJ2-3	CAISRDGGALETQYF	TGTGCCATCAGTCGGGACGGGGGGGCCTTGGAGACGCAGTATTTT
-	TRBV5-4	once	TRBJ1-4	CASSHRGFATNEKLFF	TGTGCCAGCAGCCATCGGGGGTTCGCAACTAATGAAAAACTGTTTTTT
TRBD2	TRBV12-3/TRBV12-4	few	TRBJ2-5	CASSFGGGETQYF	TGTGCCAGCAGTTTTGGGGGGGGAGAGACCCAGTACTTC
-	TRBV2	-	TRBJ2-4	CASSEDLAKNIQYF	TGTGCCAGCAGTGAAGACCTAGCCAAAAACATTCAGTACTTC
-	TRBV30	-	TRBJ2-7	CAWRPSNYEQYF	TGTGCCTGGAGACCGAGCAACTACGAGCAGTACTTC
-	TRBV29-1	-	TRBJ2-6	CSVEISGANVLTF	TGCAGCGTTGAGATCTCTGGGGCCAACGTCCTGACTTTC
-	TRBV28	-	TRBJ1-2	CASSLAQGGGYTF	TGTGCCAGCAGTCTCGCACAGGGTGGGGGCTACACCTTC
-	TRBV6-5	-	TRBJ2-7	CASTPGTVYEQYF	TGTGCCAGCACCCCCGGGACCGTCTACGAGCAGTACTTC
-	TRBV9	-	TRBJ1-1	CASSLRGATEAFF	TGTGCCAGCAGTCTAAGGGGGGCCACTGAAGCTTTCTTT
-	TRBV28	-	TRBJ1-4	CASSEAGVANEKLFF	TGTGCCAGCAGCGAGGCAGGGGTAGCTAATGAAAAACTGTTTTTT
-	TRBV27	-	TRBJ2-1	CASSLYLGQNNEQFF	TGTGCCAGCAGTTTATACCTCGGACAGAACAATGAGCAGTTCTTC
-	TRBV4-1	-	TRBJ2-3	CASSQGRSDTQYF	TGCGCCAGCAGCCAAGGAAGGTCAGATACGCAGTATTTT
TRBD1	TRBV6-5	-	TRBJ1-3	CASSSRQGNGNTIYF	TGTGCCAGCAGTTCAAGACAGGGAAATGGAAACACCATATATTTT
-	TRBV28	-	TRBJ1-4	CASSWGRGGEKLFF	TGTGCCAGCAGTTGGGGCAGGGGAGGAGAAAAACTGTTTTTT
-	TRBV29-1	-	TRBJ1-2	CSVDGVSTGYTF	TGCAGCGTTGATGGCGTGAGCACGGGCTACACCTTC
-	TRBV19	-	TRBJ1-2	CASTQAAANYGYTF	TGTGCCAGTACTCAAGCGGCAGCTAACTATGGCTACACCTTC
-	TRBV13	-	TRBJ2-7	CASSPRNLASEQYF	TGTGCCAGCAGCCCAAGAAATCTAGCGTCCGAGCAGTACTTC
-	TRBV5-1	-	TRBJ1-5	CASSLAGSEQPQHF	TGCGCCAGCAGCTTGGCCGGATCAGAACAGCCCCAGCATTTT
TRBD1	TRBV28	-	TRBJ1-4	CASSTYSGTGGEKLFF	TGTGCCAGCAGCACATATTCCGGGACAGGGGGCGAAAAACTGTTTTTT
-	TRBV30	-	TRBJ1-4	CAWSEGGRWEKLFF	TGTGCCTGGAGTGAGGGGGGACGGTGGGAAAAACTGTTTTTT
-	TRBV5-5	-	TRBJ1-2	CASSSDGGTYGYTF	TGTGCCAGCAGCTCGGACGGAGGGACCTATGGCTACACCTTC
-	TRBV7-2	-	TRBJ1-2	CASSLTGGPVLNGYTF	TGTGCCAGCAGCTTAACCGGGGGTCCCGTATTGAATGGCTACACCTTC
-	TRBV11-2	-	TRBJ1-2	CASSLLRGASYGYTF	TGTGCCAGCAGCTTGCTACGGGGGGCTTCCTATGGCTACACCTTC
-	TRBV12-3/TRBV12-4	-	TRBJ2-7	CASSFVAYEQYF	TGTGCCAGCAGTTTTGTCGCCTACGAGCAGTACTTC
-	TRBV7-8	-	TRBJ2-2	CASSLGGYTGELFF	TGTGCCAGCAGCTTAGGGGGGTACACCGGGGAGCTGTTTTTT
-	TRBV5-6	-	TRBJ2-5	CASSQMGTQYF	TGTGCCAGCTCTCAGATGGGGACCCAGTACTTC
TRBD1	TRBV7-9	-	TRBJ2-3	CASSPRGQGIEGVTDTQYF	TGTGCCAGCAGCCCACGGGGACAGGGGATTGAAGGAGTCACAGATACGCAGTATTTT
-	TRBV30	-	TRBJ2-2	CAWRAFNTGELFF	TGTGCCTGGAGGGCTTTTAACACCGGGGAGCTGTTTTTT
TRBD1	TRBV24-1	-	TRBJ1-3	CATSDRQGNGNTIYF	TGTGCCACCAGTGACCGACAGGGGAATGGAAACACCATATATTTT
-	TRBV5-8	-	TRBJ1-4	CASSRRLPRGGYEKLFF	TGTGCCAGCAGCCGACGGCTGCCCAGGGGCGGGTATGAAAAACTGTTTTTT
TRBD2	TRBV7-2	-	TRBJ2-7	CASSLVSSGKLYEQYF	TGTGCCAGCAGCTTAGTGTCTAGCGGTAAACTCTACGAGCAGTACTTC
TRBD2	TRBV6-1	-	TRBJ2-1	CASSSGTSGKDEQFF	TGTGCCAGCAGTTCCGGGACTAGCGGGAAGGATGAGCAGTTCTTC
-	TRBV7-2	-	TRBJ1-6	CASSYGQLSSYNSPLHF	TGTGCCAGCAGCTACGGACAATTGAGCTCCTATAATTCACCCCTCCACTTT